The clone carrying this T cell receptor beta chain showed up many times. Its antigen remains unidentified. Constant-segment primers served in 5'RACE that generated TCR alpha and TCR beta cDNA libraries bearing sample barcodes and UMIs. TCRdb reanalysed the 5' RACE reads using MiXCR and keeps one entry per CDR3 protein. Among 250,000 to 400,000 distinct CDR3 sequences listed, approximately 15% were seen once. This specimen comes from a study of T-cell memory formation after mild COVID-19. Overall study: Across donors, TCR clusters were largely donor specific. Study outcomes and limitations: Memory cells collected pre-infection included some clones that later responded, suggesting cross-reactive memory joined. Shrinking CD4+ clones were chiefly CM and EM; CD8+ ones were chiefly EMRA.

V shed 0 bases and J shed 0 bases, with 3 bases lying between them. This CDR3 is 13 amino acids long. Germline values: CDR1 SGHRS, CDR2 YFSETQ. Sequenced sample: PBMCs or a T cell subset sorted from them (not recorded which). This receptor was taken from a man between 18 and 29 years old who had mild COVID-19 (a few samples of this study predate the infection). Cell type and time point are not known. This chain links TRBV5-1 with TRBJ1-1; D ambiguous. The CDR3 coding sequence is TGCGCCAGCAGCTTGGGTTTGAACACTGAAGCTTTCTTT. Translation gives CASSLGLNTEAFF.